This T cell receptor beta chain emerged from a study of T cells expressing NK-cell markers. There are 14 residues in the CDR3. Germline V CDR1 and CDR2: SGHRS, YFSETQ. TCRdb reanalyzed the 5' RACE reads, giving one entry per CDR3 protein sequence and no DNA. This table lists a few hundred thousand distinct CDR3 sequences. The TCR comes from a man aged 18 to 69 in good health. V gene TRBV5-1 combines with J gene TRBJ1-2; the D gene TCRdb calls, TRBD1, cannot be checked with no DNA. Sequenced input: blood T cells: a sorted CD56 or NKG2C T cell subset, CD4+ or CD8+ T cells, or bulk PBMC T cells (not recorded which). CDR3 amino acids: CASSLNPGFYGYTF.